These 23 T cell receptor beta chains share one sample of origin, sequenced in a study of cytomegalovirus exposure and HLA in healthy donors. The study ran its PCR with 60 Vbeta and 13 Jbeta primers. Sequencing used immunoSEQ multiplex PCR; TCRdb keeps in-frame clones, though not all of them. The sample contains 150,000 to 200,000 clones, about 78% of which appear only once. Material for sequencing was PBMCs. These TCRs come from a man aged 35-49 years in good health and CMV-seronegative.

The rearrangement uses TRBV4-3 and TRBJ2-3; D is perhaps TRBD2 (6 bases). This CDR3 is built from 14 residues. Germline V CDR1 and CDR2: LGHNA, YSLEER. V was pared by 4 bases and J by 4 bases, with 12 bases between. The CDR3 DNA sequence: TGCGCCAGCAGCCCAACGACTAGTTCAGATACGCAGTATTTT. Its translation: CASSPTTSSDTQYF.

This clone was observed a handful of times. The rearrangement uses TRBV6-1 and TRBJ2-5, with 7 bases lining up with TRBD1. Trimming removed 5 bases from V and 5 bases from J; junction bases left unmatched: 5. Germline V gene data show CDR1 as MNHNS and CDR2 as SASEGT. CDR3 size: 13 residues. The CDR3 loop is CASSNRQGETQYF. The CDR3 nucleotides read TGTGCCAGCAGTAACCGACAGGGTGAGACCCAGTACTTC.

The V call is TRBV4-3, the J call TRBJ1-6; TRBD1 aligns across 7 bases. The V gene end was trimmed by 0 bases and the J gene end by 11 bases; junction bases not matched to a gene: 10. Per the germline V gene, CDR1 is LGHNA and CDR2 is YSLEER. The CDR3 contains 16 residues. Written as DNA, the CDR3 is TGCGCCAGCAGCCAAGATCTCAGCCAGGGGGAGCCACCCCTCCACTTT. Protein sequence: CASSQDLSQGEPPLHF.

In DNA, the CDR3 is TGTGCCAGCAGCCGCGACAGGACCCTTAGCAATCAGCCCCAGCATTTT. This codes for CASSRDRTLSNQPQHF. This chain connects TRBV7-8 to TRBJ1-5, with a tentative D call TRBD1 (6 bases). The CDR3 length is 16 residues. The germline V gene encodes CDR1 SGHVS and CDR2 FQNEAQ. V was pared by 5 bases and J by 0 bases, with 14 bases between.

This chain uses TRBV7-2 with TRBJ2-1; 8 nucleotides agree with TRBD2. The J segment lost 8 bases and the V segment lost 0 bases, leaving 6 bases of the junction unmatched. Germline CDR1 is SGHTA and CDR2 is FQGNSA. This CDR3 region has 15 residues. The CDR3 reads CASSLASGAGHEQFF. In DNA, the CDR3 is TGTGCCAGCAGCTTAGCTAGCGGGGCCGGGCATGAGCAGTTCTTC.

J is TRBJ2-1 and V is TRBV11-2, with TRBD2 matching 7 bases. Germline assignment: CDR1 SGHAT and CDR2 FQNNGV. The CDR3 sequence is 12 residues long. J was trimmed by 7 bases and V by 8 bases; bases with no gene match: 5. The CDR3, as DNA: TGTGCCAGCGAGGGGAGGGGTAATGAGCAGTTCTTC. Its protein is CASEGRGNEQFF.

The chain carries TRBV6-9 and TRBJ2-1, with 11 bases matching TRBD1. V gave up 4 bases and J gave up 9 bases; unmatched junction bases: 8. The germline V gene has CDR1 MNHGY and CDR2 SVAAGI. The CDR3 length is 15 residues. The CDR3 region is CASSSPGQGVGEQFF. Here the CDR3 DNA reads TGTGCCAGCAGTTCCCCGGGACAGGGGGTCGGTGAGCAGTTCTTC.

This chain joins TRBV5-1 and TRBJ1-2, with D possibly TRBD1 on 6 matching bases. Looked up from germline, CDR1 is SGHRS and CDR2 is YFSETQ. Deletions cut 0 bases from V and 8 bases from J, with 14 bases between. The CDR3 is 14 residues long. CDR3 sequence reads: CASSLESGDGGYTF. As DNA, the CDR3 is TGCGCCAGCAGCTTGGAATCAGGGGATGGAGGCTACACCTTC.

V gene TRBV7-2 combines with J gene TRBJ2-1, with a weak D call TRBD1 (6 bases). This CDR3 has 16 residues. Deletions cut 5 bases from V and 6 bases from J, with 20 bases between. Germline V CDR1 and CDR2: SGHTA, FQGNSA. The CDR3, as DNA: TGTGCCAGCAGCCAAGAGGCCAGGGGTGTACGCAATGAGCAGTTCTTC. This translates into CASSQEARGVRNEQFF.

This clone was detected only once. The chain links TRBV7-3 to TRBJ2-1, with 12 bases fitting TRBD1. The V gene's germline CDR1 is SGHTA and CDR2 FQGTGA. V lost 5 bases and J lost 9; bases outside the gene matches: 14. The CDR3 is 17 residues long. The CDR3 DNA sequence: TGTGCCAGCAGCCCGCAGATTCGGGACAGGGGGCCCAGTGAGCAGTTCTTC. Its translation is CASSPQIRDRGPSEQFF.

V gene TRBV19 combines with J gene TRBJ1-1, with D unresolved. The CDR3 runs to 12 residues. V was pared by 5 bases and J by 0 bases, with 4 bases between. Germline-derived CDR1 and CDR2 are LNHDA and SQIVND (reference sequence). CDR3 nucleotides: TGTGCCAGTAGTCGGGTGAACACTGAAGCTTTCTTT. Translated: CASSRVNTEAFF.

The V gene is TRBV2, the J gene TRBJ2-7, with 8 bases lining up with TRBD2. The V gene's germline CDR1 is SNHLY and CDR2 FYNNEI. Losses at the gene ends were 10 bases for V and 2 bases for J; bases not matched to a gene: 13. This CDR3 contains 15 residues. The CDR3, as DNA: TGTGCCACCGGTAGTAGCGGGAACCCCACCTACGAGCAGTACTTC. Translating gives CATGSSGNPTYEQYF.

The chain carries TRBV18 and TRBJ2-1; possible D gene TRBD1, 5 bases. CDR1 and CDR2 (germline): KGHSH, LQKENI. The CDR3 is 16 amino acids. V dropped 6 bases and J dropped 0 bases, with 15 bases sitting between them. The DNA for the CDR3 is TGTGCCAGCTCTCCTGACAGACTGAGCTCCTACAATGAGCAGTTCTTC. This codes for CASSPDRLSSYNEQFF.

This chain links TRBV6-1 with TRBJ1-1, with 10 bases matching TRBD1. CDR3 length: 14 residues. J gave up 5 bases and V 4 bases, and 4 bases lay outside the gene matches. Per germline, CDR1 MNHNS and CDR2 SASEGT. The CDR3 coding sequence is TGTGCCAGCAGTGCCGACAGGGGGCTGACTGAAGCTTTCTTT. Encoded protein: CASSADRGLTEAFF.

V is TRBV9 and J is TRBJ1-4; no reliable D call. This CDR3 is 13 amino acids long. CDR1 and CDR2 (germline): SGDLS, YYNGEE. Trimming took 4 bases from V and 6 from J, leaving 10 bases between them. CDR3 protein: CASSPEVHEKLFF. The DNA for the CDR3 is TGTGCCAGCAGCCCAGAGGTTCATGAAAAACTGTTTTTT.

The chain links TRBV29-1 to TRBJ2-7; D is possibly TRBD1 (6 bases). V lost 6 bases, J lost 6 bases, and 12 bases lay in between. From germline, CDR1 is SQVTM and CDR2 ANQGSEA. The CDR3 has 11 residues. CDR3 DNA: TGCAGCGTAAGACAGGTTGCCGAGCAGTACTTC. This encodes CSVRQVAEQYF.

V gene TRBV5-8 combines with J gene TRBJ1-1; D remains unclear. The CDR3 sequence is 11 residues long. The germline V gene encodes CDR1 SGHTS and CDR2 YDEGEE. V was shortened by 6 bases and J by 6 bases, with 9 bases between the two germline ends. CDR3 loop: CASTPRSEAFF. CDR3 bases: TGTGCCAGCACCCCCAGGTCTGAAGCTTTCTTT.

V usage is TRBV5-6 and J usage is TRBJ1-1; maybe TRBD1 (5 bases). The germline V and J ends were trimmed by 0 bases and 2 bases, with 11 bases remaining between them. CDR1 and CDR2 from the germline V gene are SGHDT and YYEEEE. This CDR3 contains 15 residues. CDR3 in amino acids: CASSLGGTSNTEAFF. The CDR3 bases are TGTGCCAGCAGCTTGGGGGGGACTTCCAACACTGAAGCTTTCTTT.

The rearrangement links TRBV6-1 to TRBJ2-7; D is possibly TRBD1 (7 bases). Trimming stripped 4 bases from V and 1 base from J, with 11 bases between. The CDR3 is 14 amino acids. CDR1 and CDR2 from the germline V gene are MNHNS and SASEGT. CDR3 DNA sequence: TGTGCCAGCAGTGGTCAGGGGGGTTCCTACGAGCAGTACTTC. It yields the protein CASSGQGGSYEQYF.

V and J are TRBV2 and TRBJ2-1; D is perhaps TRBD1 (5 bases). Germline V CDR1 and CDR2: SNHLY, FYNNEI. V was trimmed by 2 bases and J by 0 bases, leaving 11 bases between them. CDR3 length equals 16 residues. The CDR3 loop reads CASSETGPSSYNEQFF. The DNA for the CDR3 is TGTGCCAGCAGTGAAACAGGACCGAGCTCCTACAATGAGCAGTTCTTC.

Here the CDR3 reads CASSSGTGDETQYF. For the CDR3, the DNA is TGCGCCAGCAGCTCTGGGACAGGGGACGAGACCCAGTACTTC. The rearrangement uses TRBV5-1 and TRBJ2-5, with TRBD1 matching over 10 bases. Unmatched junction bases numbered 4, after V lost 3 bases and J lost 5 bases. The germline gives CDR1 SGHRS, CDR2 YFSETQ. CDR3 length: 14 amino acids.

The CDR3 sequence: CASSQMSSGIGNTGELFF. The DNA for the CDR3 is TGTGCCAGCAGCCAAATGTCTAGCGGGATCGGAAACACCGGGGAGCTGTTTTTT. The chain is built from TRBV4-2 and TRBJ2-2; 9 nucleotides line up with TRBD2. This CDR3 is built from 18 residues. With V trimmed by 2 bases and J by 2 bases, 9 bases remained unmatched. Per germline, CDR1 LGHNA and CDR2 YNFKEQ.

This sequence joins TRBV7-2 and TRBJ1-4; TRBD1 matches at 9 bases. Germline CDR1 and CDR2: SGHTA and FQGNSA. With 5 bases clipped from V and 7 bases from J, the junction kept 8 bases outside the gene matches. This CDR3 comprises 15 residues. The CDR3 bases are TGTGCCAGCAGCCTACAGGGGGCGTTCGGTGAAAAACTGTTTTTT. Translating gives CASSLQGAFGEKLFF.